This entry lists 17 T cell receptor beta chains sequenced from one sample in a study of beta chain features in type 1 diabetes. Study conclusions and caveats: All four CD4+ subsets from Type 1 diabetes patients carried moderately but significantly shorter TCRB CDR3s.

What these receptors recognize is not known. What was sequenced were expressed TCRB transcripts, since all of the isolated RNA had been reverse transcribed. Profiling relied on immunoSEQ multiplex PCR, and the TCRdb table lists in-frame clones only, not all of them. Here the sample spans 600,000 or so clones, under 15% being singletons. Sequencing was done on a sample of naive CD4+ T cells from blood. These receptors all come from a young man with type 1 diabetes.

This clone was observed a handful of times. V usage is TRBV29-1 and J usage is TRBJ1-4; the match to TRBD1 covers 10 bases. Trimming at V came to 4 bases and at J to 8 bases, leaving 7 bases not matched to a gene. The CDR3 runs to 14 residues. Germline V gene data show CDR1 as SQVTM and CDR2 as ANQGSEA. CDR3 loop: CSVAGTGDKEKLFF. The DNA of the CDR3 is TGCAGCGTTGCCGGGACAGGGGACAAGGAAAAACTGTTTTTT.

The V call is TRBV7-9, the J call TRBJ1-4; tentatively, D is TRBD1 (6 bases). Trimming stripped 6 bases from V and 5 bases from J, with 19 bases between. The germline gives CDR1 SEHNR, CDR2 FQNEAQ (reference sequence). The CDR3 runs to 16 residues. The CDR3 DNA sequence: TGTGCCAGCAGTTCAGGCTGGGGGGCTTTGAATGAAAAACTGTTTTTT. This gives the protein CASSSGWGALNEKLFF.

CDR3 nucleotide sequence: TGTGCCAGCAGCTTAGTAGGCCTTCAGGGTTCTCTCCACTTT. This sequence encodes CASSLVGLQGSLHF. The chain uses TRBV7-2 and TRBJ1-6; D may be TRBD1 (5 bases). This CDR3 is built from 14 residues. The germline V and J ends were trimmed by 1 base and 16 bases, with 17 bases remaining between them. Germline V gene data show CDR1 as SGHTA and CDR2 as FQGNSA.

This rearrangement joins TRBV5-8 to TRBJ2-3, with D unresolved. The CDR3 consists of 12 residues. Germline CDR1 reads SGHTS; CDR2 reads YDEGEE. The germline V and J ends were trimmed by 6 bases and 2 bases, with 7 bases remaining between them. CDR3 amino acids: CASNRLTDTQYF. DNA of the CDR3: TGTGCCAGCAACCGCCTCACAGATACGCAGTATTTT. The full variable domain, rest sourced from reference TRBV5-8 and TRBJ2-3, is EAGVTQSPTHLIKTRGQQATLRCSPISGHTSVYWYQQALGLGLQFLLWYDEGEERNRGNFPPRFSGRQFPNYSSELNVNALELEDSALYLCASNRLTDTQYFGPGTRLTVL.

The CDR3 coding sequence is TGTGCCAGCAGCTTAACAGCCTATGGCTACACCTTC. Protein product: CASSLTAYGYTF. V and J are TRBV7-9 and TRBJ1-2; unclear D gene. There are 12 residues in the CDR3. Germline V gene sequence: CDR1 SEHNR, CDR2 FQNEAQ (reference sequence). Trimming took 2 bases from V and 4 from J, leaving 5 bases between them.

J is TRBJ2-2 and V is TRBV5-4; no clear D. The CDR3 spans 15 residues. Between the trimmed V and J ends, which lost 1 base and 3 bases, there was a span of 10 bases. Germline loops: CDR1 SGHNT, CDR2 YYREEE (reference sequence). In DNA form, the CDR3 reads TGTGCCAGCAGCTTGTGGCTTGCGCACACCGGGGAGCTGTTTTTT. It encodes CASSLWLAHTGELFF.

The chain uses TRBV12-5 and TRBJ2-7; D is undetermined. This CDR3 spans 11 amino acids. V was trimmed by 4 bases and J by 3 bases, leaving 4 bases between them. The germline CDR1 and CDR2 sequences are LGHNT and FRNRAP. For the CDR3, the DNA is TGTGCTAGTGGTTCAGGCTACGAGCAGTACTTC. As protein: CASGSGYEQYF. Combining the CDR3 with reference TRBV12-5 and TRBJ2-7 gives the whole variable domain DARVTQTPRHKVTEMGQEVTMRCQPILGHNTVFWYRQTMMQGLELLAYFRNRAPLDDSGMPKDRFSAEMPDATLATLKIQPSEPRDSAVYFCASGSGYEQYFGPGTRLTVT.

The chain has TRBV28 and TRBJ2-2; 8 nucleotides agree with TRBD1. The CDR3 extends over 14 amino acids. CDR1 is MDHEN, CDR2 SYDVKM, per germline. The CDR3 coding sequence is TGTGCAGCAACTACAGGGGGAAACACCGGGGAGCTGTTTTTT. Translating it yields CAATTGGNTGELFF.

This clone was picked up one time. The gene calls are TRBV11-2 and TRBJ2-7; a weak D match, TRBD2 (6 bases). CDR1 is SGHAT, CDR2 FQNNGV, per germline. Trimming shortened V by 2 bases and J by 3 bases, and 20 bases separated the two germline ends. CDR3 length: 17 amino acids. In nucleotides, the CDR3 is TGTGCCAGCAGCTTAATCGGGGGTAGCGATTCATACTACGAGCAGTACTTC. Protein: CASSLIGGSDSYYEQYF.

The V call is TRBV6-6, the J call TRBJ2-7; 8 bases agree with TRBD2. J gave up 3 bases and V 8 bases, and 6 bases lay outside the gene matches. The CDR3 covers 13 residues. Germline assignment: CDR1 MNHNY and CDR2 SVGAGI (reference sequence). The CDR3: CASQSGGDYEQYF. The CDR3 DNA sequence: TGTGCCAGCCAGAGCGGGGGAGACTACGAGCAGTACTTC.

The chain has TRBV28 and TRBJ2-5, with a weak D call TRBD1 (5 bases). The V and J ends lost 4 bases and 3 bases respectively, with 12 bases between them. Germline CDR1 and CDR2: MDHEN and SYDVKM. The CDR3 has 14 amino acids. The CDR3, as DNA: TGTGCCAGCAGTTCGACAGCCACCGAAGAGACCCAGTACTTC. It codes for CASSSTATEETQYF.

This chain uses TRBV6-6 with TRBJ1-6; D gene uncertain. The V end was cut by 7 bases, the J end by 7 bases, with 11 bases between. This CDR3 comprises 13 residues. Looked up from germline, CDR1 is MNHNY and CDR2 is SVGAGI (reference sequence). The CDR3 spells CASMTSRNSPLHF. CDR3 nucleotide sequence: TGTGCCAGCATGACCTCCAGGAATTCACCCCTCCACTTT.

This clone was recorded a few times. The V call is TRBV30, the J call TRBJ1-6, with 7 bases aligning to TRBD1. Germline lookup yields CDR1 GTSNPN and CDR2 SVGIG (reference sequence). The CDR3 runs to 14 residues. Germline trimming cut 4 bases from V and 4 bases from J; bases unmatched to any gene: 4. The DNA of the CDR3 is TGTGCCTGGACCCCGGGACAGTATAATTCACCCCTCCACTTT. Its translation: CAWTPGQYNSPLHF.

The CDR3 coding sequence is TGTGCCAGCATTAAGGGACCGACGAACACCGGGGAGCTGTTTTTT. It translates to CASIKGPTNTGELFF. The rearrangement links TRBV6-1 to TRBJ2-2; tentatively, D is TRBD1 or TRBD2 (5 bases each). The CDR3 has 15 amino acids. V was cut by 7 bases and J by 0 bases, with 12 bases left in between. Germline V lookup: CDR1 MNHNS, CDR2 SASEGT.

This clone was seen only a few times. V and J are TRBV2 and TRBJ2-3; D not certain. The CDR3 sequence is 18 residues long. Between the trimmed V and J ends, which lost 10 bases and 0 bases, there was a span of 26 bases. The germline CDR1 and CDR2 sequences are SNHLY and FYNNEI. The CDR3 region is CATSTGPGLEASTDTQYF. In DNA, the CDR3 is TGTGCCACCTCGACCGGGCCCGGTTTAGAGGCTAGCACAGATACGCAGTATTTT. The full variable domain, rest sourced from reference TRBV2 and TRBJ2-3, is EPEVTQTPSHQVTQMGQEVILRCVPISNHLYFYWYRQILGQKVEFLVSFYNNEISEKSEIFDDQFSVERPDGSNFTLKIRSTKLEDSAMYFCATSTGPGLEASTDTQYFGPGTRLTVL.

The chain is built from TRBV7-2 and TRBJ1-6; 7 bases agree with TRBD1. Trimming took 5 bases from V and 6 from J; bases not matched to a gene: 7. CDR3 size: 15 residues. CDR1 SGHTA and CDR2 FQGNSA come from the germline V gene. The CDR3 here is CASSVTGLVNSPLHF. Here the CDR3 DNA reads TGTGCCAGCAGCGTGACAGGGCTTGTTAATTCACCCCTCCACTTT.

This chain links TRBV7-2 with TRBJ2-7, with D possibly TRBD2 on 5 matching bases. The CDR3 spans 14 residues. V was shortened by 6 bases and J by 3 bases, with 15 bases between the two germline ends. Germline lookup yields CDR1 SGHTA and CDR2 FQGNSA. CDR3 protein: CASRPGFEGYEQYF. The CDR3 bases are TGTGCCAGCAGGCCGGGCTTCGAGGGCTACGAGCAGTACTTC.